Listed below are T cell receptor beta chains from one sample, sequenced in a study of cytomegalovirus exposure and HLA in healthy donors. The repertoire was sequenced with immunoSEQ multiplex PCR; TCRdb's copy has only in-frame clones and lacks some. Counted here are around 80,000 clones, 65% to 75% occurring once; the ten biggest clones make up 7.5% to 9.5%. What was sequenced was PBMCs. These receptors originate from a man aged 35 to 55 in good health and CMV-seropositive. CDR3s include the opening cysteine and the closing phenylalanine or tryptophan. D genes are given only for firm matches. The size field is filled for only some rows; it gives once, few, many or a size class.

j_gene: TRBJ1-1; v_gene: TRBV6-6; d_gene: NA; abundance: few; CDR3aa: CASTQSPGDTEAFF; CDR3nt: TGTGCCAGCACCCAGTCCCCAGGGGACACTGAAGCTTTCTTT
j_gene: TRBJ2-7; v_gene: TRBV5-1; d_gene: NA; abundance: NA; CDR3aa: CASSLTMNEQYF; CDR3nt: TGCGCCAGCAGCTTGACAATGAACGAGCAGTACTTC
j_gene: TRBJ2-7; v_gene: TRBV7-6; d_gene: NA; abundance: NA; CDR3aa: CASSLGVGSYEQYF; CDR3nt: TGTGCCAGCAGCTTGGGCGTCGGATCCTACGAGCAGTACTTC
j_gene: TRBJ1-3; v_gene: TRBV4-1; d_gene: TRBD1; abundance: NA; CDR3aa: CASSQEPQGASGNTIYF; CDR3nt: TGCGCCAGCAGCCAAGAGCCCCAGGGGGCTTCTGGAAACACCATATATTTT
j_gene: TRBJ1-4; v_gene: TRBV19; d_gene: NA; abundance: many; CDR3aa: CASSNLNEKLFF; CDR3nt: TGTGCCAGTAGTAACCTAAATGAAAAACTGTTTTTT
j_gene: TRBJ1-5; v_gene: TRBV5-1; d_gene: NA; abundance: NA; CDR3aa: CASSLGHDSNQPQHF; CDR3nt: TGCGCCAGCAGCCTCGGTCACGATAGCAATCAGCCCCAGCATTTT
j_gene: TRBJ2-1; v_gene: TRBV11-3; d_gene: TRBD1; abundance: NA; CDR3aa: CASSAGQGAGEQFF; CDR3nt: TGTGCCAGCAGCGCAGGACAGGGCGCTGGTGAGCAGTTCTTC
j_gene: TRBJ2-3; v_gene: TRBV2; d_gene: TRBD1; abundance: NA; CDR3aa: CASSENPGTGGTDTQYF; CDR3nt: TGTGCCAGCAGTGAAAACCCCGGGACAGGGGGAACAGATACGCAGTATTTT
j_gene: TRBJ2-7; v_gene: TRBV5-1; d_gene: NA; abundance: once; CDR3aa: CASSLDPGISYEQYF; CDR3nt: TGCGCCAGCAGCTTGGATCCAGGGATCTCCTACGAGCAGTACTTC
j_gene: TRBJ2-3; v_gene: TRBV5-4; d_gene: NA; abundance: NA; CDR3aa: CASSLAGGLRDTQYF; CDR3nt: TGTGCCAGCAGCTTGGCTGGAGGTTTAAGAGATACGCAGTATTTT
j_gene: TRBJ2-5; v_gene: TRBV2; d_gene: TRBD1; abundance: NA; CDR3aa: CASSPDRGQETQYF; CDR3nt: TGTGCCAGCAGTCCCGACAGGGGCCAAGAGACCCAGTACTTC
j_gene: TRBJ2-1; v_gene: TRBV15; d_gene: TRBD2; abundance: NA; CDR3aa: CATSRVGGAYNEQFF; CDR3nt: TGTGCCACCAGCAGAGTTGGGGGGGCCTACAATGAGCAGTTCTTC
j_gene: TRBJ1-5; v_gene: TRBV9; d_gene: NA; abundance: NA; CDR3aa: CASSVGEARGNQPQHF; CDR3nt: TGTGCCAGCAGCGTAGGGGAGGCAAGGGGCAATCAGCCCCAGCATTTT
j_gene: TRBJ2-3; v_gene: TRBV19; d_gene: NA; abundance: NA; CDR3aa: CASSVGQSADTQYF; CDR3nt: TGTGCCAGTAGTGTCGGACAGTCCGCAGATACGCAGTATTTT
j_gene: TRBJ2-7; v_gene: TRBV30; d_gene: NA; abundance: NA; CDR3aa: CAWSGRNTGPSF; CDR3nt: TGTGCCTGGAGCGGAAGAAACACAGGGCCTTCGTTC
j_gene: TRBJ2-7; v_gene: TRBV5-1; d_gene: TRBD2; abundance: NA; CDR3aa: CASSLGASGSHEQYF; CDR3nt: TGCGCCAGCAGCTTGGGGGCTAGCGGGAGTCACGAGCAGTACTTC
j_gene: TRBJ2-5; v_gene: TRBV28; d_gene: NA; abundance: NA; CDR3aa: CASSLWDSQETQYF; CDR3nt: TGTGCCAGCAGTTTATGGGACAGTCAAGAGACCCAGTACTTC
j_gene: TRBJ1-4; v_gene: TRBV29-1; d_gene: NA; abundance: NA; CDR3aa: CSVEKGGTNEKLFF; CDR3nt: TGCAGCGTTGAAAAGGGGGGGACTAATGAAAAACTGTTTTTT
j_gene: TRBJ1-1; v_gene: TRBV19; d_gene: NA; abundance: NA; CDR3aa: CASSITGRDEAFF; CDR3nt: TGTGCCAGTAGTATAACTGGACGGGATGAAGCTTTCTTT
j_gene: TRBJ1-1; v_gene: TRBV5-5; d_gene: NA; abundance: NA; CDR3aa: CASSLGGTGNTEAFF; CDR3nt: TGTGCCAGCAGCTTGGGAGGGACTGGGAACACTGAAGCTTTCTTT
j_gene: TRBJ2-3; v_gene: TRBV25-1; d_gene: NA; abundance: NA; CDR3aa: CASSELYTQYF; CDR3nt: TGTGCCAGCAGTGAATTATATACGCAGTATTTT
j_gene: TRBJ1-2; v_gene: TRBV11-2; d_gene: NA; abundance: once; CDR3aa: CASSLQGRDGYTF; CDR3nt: TGTGCCAGCAGCTTGCAGGGGCGCGATGGCTACACCTTC
j_gene: TRBJ2-2; v_gene: TRBV19; d_gene: NA; abundance: NA; CDR3aa: CCARPGHFSNTGELFF; CDR3nt: TGTTGTGCCCGCCCGGGACATTTTTCGAACACCGGGGAGCTGTTTTTT
j_gene: TRBJ2-7; v_gene: TRBV5-1; d_gene: NA; abundance: NA; CDR3aa: CASSLAAVTGAGEQYF; CDR3nt: TGCGCCAGCAGCTTGGCTGCTGTGACTGGGGCCGGGGAGCAGTACTTC
j_gene: TRBJ1-1; v_gene: TRBV2; d_gene: TRBD1; abundance: NA; CDR3aa: CASTGPGTGFMTEAFF; CDR3nt: TGTGCCAGCACTGGCCCCGGGACAGGGTTTATGACTGAAGCTTTCTTT
j_gene: TRBJ2-4; v_gene: TRBV27; d_gene: TRBD2; abundance: NA; CDR3aa: CASSSEGLAGDIQYF; CDR3nt: TGTGCCAGCAGTTCGGAAGGACTAGCGGGGGACATTCAGTACTTC
j_gene: TRBJ1-2; v_gene: TRBV7-2; d_gene: NA; abundance: NA; CDR3aa: CASSLGHPPGSYTF; CDR3nt: TGTGCCAGCAGCTTAGGCCACCCCCCAGGAAGCTACACCTTC
j_gene: TRBJ1-1; v_gene: TRBV7-2; d_gene: TRBD1; abundance: NA; CDR3aa: CASSFKGQSTEAFF; CDR3nt: TGTGCCAGCAGCTTTAAGGGACAGTCGACTGAAGCTTTCTTT
j_gene: TRBJ1-2; v_gene: TRBV4-2; d_gene: NA; abundance: NA; CDR3aa: CASSQQTTGNYGYTF; CDR3nt: TGTGCCAGCAGCCAACAAACGACAGGCAACTATGGCTACACCTTC
j_gene: TRBJ2-5; v_gene: TRBV25-1; d_gene: NA; abundance: NA; CDR3aa: CASSVRQGGETQYF; CDR3nt: TGTGCCAGCAGTGTAAGACAGGGAGGAGAGACCCAGTACTTC
j_gene: TRBJ2-7; v_gene: TRBV7-7; d_gene: TRBD1; abundance: NA; CDR3aa: CASSPDRGEEQYF; CDR3nt: TGTGCCAGCAGTCCGGACAGGGGGGAAGAGCAGTACTTC
j_gene: TRBJ2-1; v_gene: TRBV6-5; d_gene: NA; abundance: once; CDR3aa: CASTQGAGGQNEQFF; CDR3nt: TGTGCCAGCACCCAGGGGGCGGGGGGGCAGAATGAGCAGTTCTTC
j_gene: TRBJ2-6; v_gene: TRBV7-9; d_gene: TRBD1; abundance: NA; CDR3aa: CASSLGHGTGGSGANVLTF; CDR3nt: TGTGCCAGCAGCTTAGGCCACGGGACAGGGGGCTCTGGGGCCAACGTCCTGACTTTC
j_gene: TRBJ2-5; v_gene: TRBV7-7; d_gene: TRBD2; abundance: NA; CDR3aa: CASTRGGGGETQYF; CDR3nt: TGTGCCAGCACCCGTGGCGGGGGAGGCGAGACCCAGTACTTC